Included here is one T cell receptor (beta chain) sequence, with context. The antigen is undetermined. In germline, CDR1 is SNHLY, CDR2 FYNNEI. There are 15 residues in the CDR3. The J segment lost 4 bases and the V segment lost 6 bases, leaving 12 bases of the junction unmatched. Unique-molecular-identifier-tagged TCR beta cDNA libraries were used. T cells numbering about 0.95 to 10 million gave rise to 450,000 to 550,000 cDNA molecules. TCRdb itself ran the PCR reads through MiXCR, one entry per CDR3 protein. This table holds approximately 730,000 distinct CDR3 sequences, roughly 27% found once. The source of the sample is a study of post-analysis software for immune sequencing data. The study's findings and limits: Patients used five TRBV segments, including TRBV5-6, TRBV5-1 and TRBV20-1, more often than controls.

This TCR was recovered from a girl aged 10 to 17 with multiple sclerosis. The V call is TRBV2, the J call TRBJ2-7; TRBD2 matches 7 bases. The sample was blood. CDR3 sequence: CASSSAPSGAYEQYF. As DNA, the CDR3 is TGTGCCAGCAGCTCCGCCCCAAGCGGGGCTTACGAGCAGTACTTC.